The 19 T cell receptor beta chains given below trace back to one sample, sequenced in a study of OX40 agonist ivuxolimab in advanced cancers. Clones were read by immunoSEQ multiplex PCR, and TCRdb kept only the in-frame ones, dropping some. The sample lists 53,000 or so clones, roughly 80% seen once, with roughly 4.2% in the top ten. The sample in question was CD4+ or CD8+ T cells sorted from blood, obtained in a trial of the OX40 agonist ivuxolimab. These receptors were taken from an adult with an advanced solid tumor such as melanoma, head and neck, liver or kidney cancer.

The chain employs TRBV28 and TRBJ2-7, with a tentative D call TRBD2 (6 bases). Trimming took 6 bases from V and 7 from J, leaving 25 bases between them. The length of the CDR3 is 16 residues. Looked up from germline, CDR1 is MDHEN and CDR2 is SYDVKM. As DNA, the CDR3 is TGTGCCAGCAGCAAATTGCGGGACTCTTTGTCGGGTGAGCAGTACTTC. Translating gives CASSKLRDSLSGEQYF.

The J gene is TRBJ2-1, the V gene TRBV11-2; D perhaps matches TRBD2 (6 bases). Germline V gives CDR1 SGHAT, CDR2 FQNNGV. The CDR3 runs to 16 residues. Trimming left V 3 bases short and J 8 bases short, with 20 bases between. CDR3 amino acids: CASSFTGRQPKDEQFF. CDR3 sequence (DNA): TGTGCCAGCAGCTTTACCGGGAGACAACCAAAGGATGAGCAGTTCTTC.

The CDR3 DNA follows: TGTGCCAGCAGTCGGGACAGGCGATCCTACGAGCAGTACTTC. It is translated as CASSRDRRSYEQYF. The rearrangement links TRBV2 to TRBJ2-7; 8 nucleotides agree with TRBD1. V shed 5 bases, J shed 1 base, and the junction held 4 bases outside the gene matches. Germline V CDR1 and CDR2: SNHLY, FYNNEI. CDR3 length: 14 amino acids.

V usage is TRBV7-2 and J usage is TRBJ2-5; D perhaps matches TRBD1 (5 bases). V lost 6 bases and J 2 bases, leaving 7 bases between the germline ends. Germline CDR1 reads SGHTA; CDR2 reads FQGNSA. The CDR3 is 12 residues long. CDR3 nucleotides: TGTGCCAGCAGAAAGGGGCAAGAGACCCAGTACTTC. Its protein product is CASRKGQETQYF.

This sequence joins TRBV28 and TRBJ2-3, with D possibly matching TRBD1 (5 bases). CDR3 length: 15 amino acids. Germline lookup yields CDR1 MDHEN and CDR2 SYDVKM. V was pared by 2 bases and J by 0 bases, with 9 bases between. The CDR3 DNA is TGTGCCAGCAGTTTAGACAGCCACAGCACAGATACGCAGTATTTT. It yields the protein CASSLDSHSTDTQYF.

This sequence joins TRBV19 and TRBJ2-3; 14 nucleotides line up with TRBD2. This CDR3 has 18 residues. Germline CDR1 LNHDA, CDR2 SQIVND (reference sequence). The V and J ends lost 4 bases and 3 bases, in that order; junction bases with no gene match: 9. The CDR3 reads CASSKPGLAGDRTDTQYF. The CDR3 nucleotides are TGTGCCAGTAGTAAGCCGGGACTAGCGGGAGACAGAACAGATACGCAGTATTTT.

V and J are TRBV9 and TRBJ2-3; no definite D call. This CDR3 contains 13 residues. Germline V gene sequence: CDR1 SGDLS, CDR2 YYNGEE. V shed 4 bases and J shed 2 bases, with 8 bases lying between them. CDR3: CASSLLDTDTQYF. CDR3 sequence (DNA): TGTGCCAGCAGCCTTTTAGACACAGATACGCAGTATTTT. The whole variable domain, filled in from reference TRBV9 and TRBJ2-3, reads DSGVTQTPKHLITATGQRVTLRCSPRSGDLSVYWYQQSLDQGLQFLIQYYNGEERAKGNILERFSAQQFPDLHSELNLSSLELGDSALYFCASSLLDTDTQYFGPGTRLTVL.

The chain couples TRBV6-1 to TRBJ1-5; 7 bases fit TRBD1. Trimming cost V 2 bases and J 4 bases; bases outside gene matches: 5. The CDR3 has 15 amino acids. From germline, CDR1 is MNHNS and CDR2 SASEGT. The DNA of the CDR3 is TGTGCCAGCAGTGAATCCAGGGGGGAAAATCAGCCCCAGCATTTT. This translates into CASSESRGENQPQHF.

The chain has TRBV6-1 and TRBJ2-1; tentatively, D is TRBD1 (7 bases). The CDR3 runs to 17 residues. Trimming stripped 2 bases from V and 7 bases from J, with 21 bases between. Germline assignment: CDR1 MNHNS and CDR2 SASEGT. CDR3: CASSEFVVQGGRNEQFF. The CDR3 region has the DNA TGTGCCAGCAGTGAATTCGTCGTTCAGGGGGGACGAAATGAGCAGTTCTTC.

The gene calls are TRBV11-3 and TRBJ2-5; D unresolved. The CDR3 spans 13 residues. Deletions cut 2 bases from V and 4 bases from J, with 8 bases between. CDR1 and CDR2 (germline): SGHNT, YENEEA. The CDR3 sequence is CASSLNGVETQYF. The CDR3 DNA reads as TGTGCCAGCAGCTTAAATGGGGTAGAGACCCAGTACTTC.

The CDR3 nucleotides are TGTGCCAGTAGTATGCAGACTAGCGGGAGTAGCGAGCAGTACTTC. Translating it yields CASSMQTSGSSEQYF. The chain combines TRBV19 with TRBJ2-7; 12 nucleotides align to TRBD2. The germline V gene has CDR1 LNHDA and CDR2 SQIVND (reference sequence). The length of the CDR3 is 15 residues. V shed 3 bases, J shed 6 bases, and the junction held 6 bases outside the gene matches.

This clone came up once. The J gene is TRBJ2-7, the V gene TRBV19, with D maybe TRBD2 (7 bases). The V end lost 4 bases, the J end lost 2 bases, and 18 bases lay between the germline ends. CDR1 LNHDA and CDR2 SQIVND come from the germline V gene (reference sequence). The CDR3 runs 16 residues. The CDR3 DNA follows: TGTGCCAGTAGTACCCCCCACGGGGGGCGCACCTACGAGCAGTACTTC. Translation gives CASSTPHGGRTYEQYF.

This chain uses TRBV27 with TRBJ1-2; weak D call: TRBD1 (5 bases). Germline V gives CDR1 MNHEY, CDR2 SMNVEV (reference sequence). The germline V and J ends were trimmed by 0 bases and 8 bases, with 10 bases remaining between them. This CDR3 contains 13 residues. For the CDR3, the DNA is TGTGCCAGCAGTTTATCGGGGGGGTGGGGCTACACCTTC. This gives the protein CASSLSGGWGYTF.

The rearrangement links TRBV4-3 to TRBJ2-3; D is uncertain. Germline assignment: CDR1 LGHNA and CDR2 YSLEER. V lost 0 bases, J lost 4 bases, and 5 bases lay in between. This CDR3 has 13 amino acids. The CDR3 coding sequence is TGCGCCAGCAGCCAAGAAGGCGCAGATACGCAGTATTTT. Its protein product is CASSQEGADTQYF.

The chain employs TRBV7-9 and TRBJ2-2; TRBD2 aligns across 12 bases. This CDR3 has 16 amino acids. Germline V gives CDR1 SEHNR, CDR2 FQNEAQ (reference sequence). The V gene end was trimmed by 5 bases and the J gene end by 7 bases; junction bases not matched to a gene: 8. CDR3 sequence (DNA): TGTGCCAGCAGCAAGCGGACTAGCGGGAAGGGCGGGGAGCTGTTTTTT. Translated: CASSKRTSGKGGELFF.

The chain recombines TRBV25-1 with TRBJ1-3, with D unresolved. V was pared by 8 bases and J by 0 bases, with 5 bases between. This CDR3 has 12 residues. Germline V CDR1 and CDR2: MGHDK, SYGVNS. The CDR3 DNA sequence: TGTGCCAGCCAGAGCTCTGGAAACACCATATATTTT. It yields the protein CASQSSGNTIYF.

By sample fraction, this clone is medium-sized. In nucleotides, the CDR3 is TGTGCCAGCAGCTCCGGGACAGGGGTGGAGTATGGCTACACCTTC. This gives the protein CASSSGTGVEYGYTF. The genes are TRBV7-2 and TRBJ1-2, with 10 positions matching TRBD1. Trimming cost V 4 bases and J 5 bases; bases outside gene matches: 7. CDR1 and CDR2 (germline): SGHTA, FQGNSA. This CDR3 has 15 amino acids.

This clone is a singleton in its sample. The rearrangement uses TRBV29-1 and TRBJ2-7; a weak D match, TRBD1 (6 bases). Trimming removed 1 base at V and 0 bases at J, with 16 bases between. Per the germline V gene, CDR1 is SQVTM and CDR2 is ANQGSEA. This CDR3 contains 16 residues. This chain's CDR3 is CSVEGLQGLSSYEQYF. The CDR3 DNA reads as TGCAGCGTTGAAGGACTCCAGGGGCTGAGCTCCTACGAGCAGTACTTC.

This chain connects TRBV5-1 to TRBJ1-2; 7 nucleotides agree with TRBD1. The J segment lost 2 bases and the V segment lost 4 bases, leaving 8 bases of the junction unmatched. Germline V gives CDR1 SGHRS, CDR2 YFSETQ. The CDR3 consists of 15 residues. The CDR3 DNA reads as TGCGCCAGCAGCAGAGACAGGGATGGGAACTATGGCTACACCTTC. Its translation: CASSRDRDGNYGYTF.